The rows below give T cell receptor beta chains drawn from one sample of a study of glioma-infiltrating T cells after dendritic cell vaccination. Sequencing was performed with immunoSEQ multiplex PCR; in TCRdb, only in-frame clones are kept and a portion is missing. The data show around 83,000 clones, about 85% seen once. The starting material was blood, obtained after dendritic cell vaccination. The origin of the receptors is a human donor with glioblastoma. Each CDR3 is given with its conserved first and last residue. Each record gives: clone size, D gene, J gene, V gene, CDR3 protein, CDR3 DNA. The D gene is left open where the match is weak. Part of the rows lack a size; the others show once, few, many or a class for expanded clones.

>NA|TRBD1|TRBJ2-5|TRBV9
CASSPRLTGAETQYF
TGTGCCAGCAGCCCACGACTGACAGGGGCAGAGACCCAGTACTTC
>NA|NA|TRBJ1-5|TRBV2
CASSEFLGANQPQHF
TGTGCCAGCAGTGAATTCCTAGGGGCGAATCAGCCCCAGCATTTT
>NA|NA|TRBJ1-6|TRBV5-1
CASSLGRQGGSPLHF
TGCGCCAGCAGCTTGGGGCGGCAGGGAGGTTCACCCCTCCACTTT
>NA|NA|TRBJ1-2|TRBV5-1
CASSLDSNYGYTF
TGCGCCAGCAGCCTTGACAGTAACTATGGCTACACCTTC
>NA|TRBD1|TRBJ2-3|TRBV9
CASSPSYRGRVTDTQYF
TGTGCCAGCAGCCCATCGTACAGGGGGCGCGTCACAGATACGCAGTATTTT
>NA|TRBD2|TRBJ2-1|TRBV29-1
CSVRTDGTSGSDYNEQFF
TGCAGCGTTAGAACAGACGGGACTAGCGGGAGCGACTACAATGAGCAGTTCTTC
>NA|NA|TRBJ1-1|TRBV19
CASSIPSERARGEAFF
TGTGCCAGTAGTATCCCGTCCGAAAGGGCCCGGGGTGAAGCTTTCTTT
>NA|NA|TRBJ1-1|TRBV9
CASSVEEGRSTEAFF
TGTGCCAGCAGCGTAGAGGAGGGCCGCAGCACTGAAGCTTTCTTT
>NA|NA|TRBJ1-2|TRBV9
CASTDPGQGSYGYTF
TGTGCCAGCACCGATCCCGGGCAGGGAAGCTATGGCTACACCTTC
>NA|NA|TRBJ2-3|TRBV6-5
CASSTSGDTQYF
TGTGCCAGCAGTACCTCAGGGGATACGCAGTATTTT
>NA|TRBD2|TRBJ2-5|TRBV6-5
CASSYLGGRETQYF
TGTGCCAGCAGTTACCTCGGGGGGAGGGAGACCCAGTACTTC
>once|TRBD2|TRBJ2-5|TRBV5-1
CASQGDYPSETQYF
TGCGCCAGCCAAGGGGACTACCCGAGCGAGACCCAGTACTTC
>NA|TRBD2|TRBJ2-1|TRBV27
CASSVSGRASFKQFF
TGTGCCAGCAGTGTCAGCGGGAGGGCCTCATTTAAGCAGTTCTTC
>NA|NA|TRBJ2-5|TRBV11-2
CASRPGQPQETQYF
TGTGCCAGCAGACCGGGACAACCCCAAGAGACCCAGTACTTC
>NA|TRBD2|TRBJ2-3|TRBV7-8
CASITVAGTYTDTQYF
TGTGCCAGCATTACTGTAGCGGGAACCTACACAGATACGCAGTATTTT
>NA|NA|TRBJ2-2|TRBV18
CASSPAKAGNTGELFF
TGTGCCAGCTCCCCTGCAAAAGCGGGGAACACCGGGGAGCTGTTTTTT
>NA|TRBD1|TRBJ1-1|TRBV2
CASTRQGSSEAFF
TGTGCCAGCACCAGACAGGGTAGCTCTGAAGCTTTCTTT
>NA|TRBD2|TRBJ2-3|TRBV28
CASSNPGLAGDTQYF
TGTGCCAGCAGTAACCCGGGACTAGCAGGAGATACGCAGTATTTT
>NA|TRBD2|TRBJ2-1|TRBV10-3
CAITGGGPNEQFF
TGTGCCATCACGGGGGGGGGCCCAAATGAGCAGTTCTTC
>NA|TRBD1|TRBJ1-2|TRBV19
CASSIGRGLDGYTF
TGTGCCAGTAGTATCGGCAGGGGGCTTGATGGCTACACCTTC
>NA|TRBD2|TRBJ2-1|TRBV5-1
CASSLVAGALGNEQFF
TGCGCCAGCAGCTTGGTAGCGGGGGCCCTGGGGAATGAGCAGTTCTTC
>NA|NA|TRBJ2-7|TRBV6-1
CASRTADKRYEQYF
TGTGCCAGCAGGACCGCGGATAAGCGCTACGAGCAGTACTTC
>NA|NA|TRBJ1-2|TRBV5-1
CASTVDAGEKGYTF
TGCGCCAGCACTGTGGATGCGGGGGAAAAAGGCTACACCTTC
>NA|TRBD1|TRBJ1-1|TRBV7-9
CASSQSGTGGTEAFF
TGTGCCAGCAGCCAGTCCGGGACAGGGGGCACTGAAGCTTTCTTT
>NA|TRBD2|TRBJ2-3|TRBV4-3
CASRSRLAEITDTQYF
TGCGCCAGCAGGTCCCGACTAGCGGAGATCACAGATACGCAGTATTTT
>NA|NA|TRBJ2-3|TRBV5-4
CASSTGRGTDTQYF
TGTGCCAGCAGCACCGGTCGGGGCACAGATACGCAGTATTTT
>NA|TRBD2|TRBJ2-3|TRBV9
CASSVSGGFYTDTQYF
TGTGCCAGCAGCGTTAGCGGGGGCTTTTACACAGATACGCAGTATTTT
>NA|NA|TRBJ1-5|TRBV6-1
CASGRGELNQPQHF
TGTGCCAGCGGGAGGGGGGAACTCAATCAGCCCCAGCATTTT
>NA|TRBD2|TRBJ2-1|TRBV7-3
CASSLGVAGAYNEQFF
TGTGCCAGCAGCCTTGGGGTAGCGGGTGCCTACAATGAGCAGTTCTTC
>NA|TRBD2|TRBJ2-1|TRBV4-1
CASSQLAGGTNEQFF
TGCGCCAGCAGCCAGCTAGCGGGGGGAACAAATGAGCAGTTCTTC
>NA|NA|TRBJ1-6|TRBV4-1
CASSQGSGGWYNSPLHF
TGCGCCAGCAGCCAAGGGTCGGGGGGGTGGTATAATTCACCCCTCCACTTT
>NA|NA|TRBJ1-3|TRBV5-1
CASSSGGSGNAIYF
TGCGCCAGCAGCTCAGGAGGCTCTGGAAACGCCATATATTTT
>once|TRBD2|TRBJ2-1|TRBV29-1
CSVEKREIGEQFF
TGCAGCGTTGAAAAGCGGGAGATCGGTGAGCAGTTCTTC
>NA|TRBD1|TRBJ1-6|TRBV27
CASSLYSRTGPGDNSPLHF
TGTGCCAGCAGTTTATATAGCCGGACAGGGCCAGGAGATAATTCACCCCTCCACTTT
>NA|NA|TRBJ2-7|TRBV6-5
CASSYPGVDEQYF
TGTGCCAGCAGTTACCCAGGGGTGGACGAGCAGTACTTC
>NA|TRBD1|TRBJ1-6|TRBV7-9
CASSPGTGSSPLHF
TGTGCCAGCAGCCCCGGGACAGGGAGTTCACCCCTCCACTTT
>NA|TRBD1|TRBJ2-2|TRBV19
CASIPPGTGGTGELFF
TGTGCCAGTATCCCCCCCGGGACAGGGGGTACCGGGGAGCTGTTTTTT
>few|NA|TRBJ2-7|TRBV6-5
CASSWRAAEQYF
TGTGCCAGCAGCTGGCGGGCAGCCGAGCAGTACTTC
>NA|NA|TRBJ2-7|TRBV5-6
CASSSAVAEQYF
TGTGCCAGCAGCTCGGCAGTAGCGGAGCAGTACTTC
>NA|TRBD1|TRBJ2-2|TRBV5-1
CASRPGTGSTGELFF
TGCGCCAGCAGACCCGGGACAGGGAGCACCGGGGAGCTGTTTTTT
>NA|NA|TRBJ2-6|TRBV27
CASSSPRGAGGANVLTF
TGTGCCAGCAGTTCCCCCCGGGGGGCAGGGGGGGCCAACGTCCTGACTTTC
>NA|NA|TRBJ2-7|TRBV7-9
CASSILSSYEQYF
TGTGCCAGCAGCATTTTGAGCTCCTACGAGCAGTACTTC
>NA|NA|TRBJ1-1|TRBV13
CASSSNRDGTEAFF
TGTGCCAGCAGCTCGAACAGGGACGGCACTGAAGCTTTCTTT
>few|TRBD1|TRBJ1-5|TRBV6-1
CASSEDRGVQPQHF
TGTGCCAGCAGTGAGGACAGGGGAGTTCAGCCCCAGCATTTT
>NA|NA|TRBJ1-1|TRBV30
CAWRPGVLAFF
TGTGCCTGGAGGCCCGGGGTCCTGGCTTTCTTT
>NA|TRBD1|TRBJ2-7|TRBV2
CAGDRDRVDEQYF
TGTGCCGGGGACCGGGACAGGGTGGACGAGCAGTACTTC
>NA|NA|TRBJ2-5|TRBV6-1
CASREGASQETQYF
TGTGCCAGCAGGGAAGGGGCGAGCCAAGAGACCCAGTACTTC